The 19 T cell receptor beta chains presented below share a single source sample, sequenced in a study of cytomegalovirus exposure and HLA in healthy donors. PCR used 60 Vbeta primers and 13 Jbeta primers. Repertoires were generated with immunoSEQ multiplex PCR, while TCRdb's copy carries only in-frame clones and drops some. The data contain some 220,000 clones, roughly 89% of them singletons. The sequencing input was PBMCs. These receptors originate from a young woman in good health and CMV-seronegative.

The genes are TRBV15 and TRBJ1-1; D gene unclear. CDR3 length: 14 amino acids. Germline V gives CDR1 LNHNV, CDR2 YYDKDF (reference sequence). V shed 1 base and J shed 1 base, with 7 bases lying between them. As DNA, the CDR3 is TGTGCCACCAGCAGAGGGCGGGGGAACACTGAAGCTTTCTTT. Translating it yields CATSRGRGNTEAFF. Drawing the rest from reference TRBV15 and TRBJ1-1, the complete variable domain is DAMVIQNPRYQVTQFGKPVTLSCSQTLNHNVMYWYQQKSSQAPKLLFHYYDKDFNNEADTPDNFQSRRPNTSFCFLDIRSPGLGDTAMYLCATSRGRGNTEAFFGQGTRLTVV.

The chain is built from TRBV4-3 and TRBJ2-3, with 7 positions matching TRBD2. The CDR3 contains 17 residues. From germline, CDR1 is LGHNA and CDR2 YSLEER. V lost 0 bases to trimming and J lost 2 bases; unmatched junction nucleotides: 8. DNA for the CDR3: TGCGCCAGCAGCCAAGATGCGGGACTAACCTACACAGATACGCAGTATTTT. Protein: CASSQDAGLTYTDTQYF.

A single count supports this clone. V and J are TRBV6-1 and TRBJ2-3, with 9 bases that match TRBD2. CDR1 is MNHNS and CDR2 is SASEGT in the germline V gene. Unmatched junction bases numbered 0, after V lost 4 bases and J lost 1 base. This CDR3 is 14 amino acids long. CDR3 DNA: TGTGCCAGCAGTGGGACTAGCGGCACAGATACGCAGTATTTT. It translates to CASSGTSGTDTQYF.

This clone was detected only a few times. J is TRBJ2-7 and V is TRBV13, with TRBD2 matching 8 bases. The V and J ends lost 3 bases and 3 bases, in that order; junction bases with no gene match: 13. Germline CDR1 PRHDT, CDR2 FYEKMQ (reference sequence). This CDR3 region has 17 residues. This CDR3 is CASSLTGTRAFDYEQYF. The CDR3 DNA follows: TGTGCCAGCAGCTTGACCGGGACTAGGGCTTTCGACTACGAGCAGTACTTC.

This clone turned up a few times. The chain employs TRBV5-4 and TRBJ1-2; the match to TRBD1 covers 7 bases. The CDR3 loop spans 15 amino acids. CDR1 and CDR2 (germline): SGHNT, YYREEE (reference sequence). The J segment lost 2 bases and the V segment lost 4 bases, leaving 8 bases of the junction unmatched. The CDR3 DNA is TGTGCCAGCAGCGCCCAGACAGGGAACAACTATGGCTACACCTTC. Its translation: CASSAQTGNNYGYTF.

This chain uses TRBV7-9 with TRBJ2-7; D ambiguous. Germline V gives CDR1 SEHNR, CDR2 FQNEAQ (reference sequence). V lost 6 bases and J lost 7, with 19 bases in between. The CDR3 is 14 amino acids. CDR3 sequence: CASSLMGARLEQYF. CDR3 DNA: TGTGCCAGCAGTTTAATGGGTGCCAGGTTGGAGCAGTACTTC.

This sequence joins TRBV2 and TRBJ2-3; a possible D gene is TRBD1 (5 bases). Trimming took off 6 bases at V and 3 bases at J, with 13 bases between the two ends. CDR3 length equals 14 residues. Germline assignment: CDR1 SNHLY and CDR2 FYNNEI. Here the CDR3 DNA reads TGTGCCAGCAGCTCCGATCGACAGACAGATACGCAGTATTTT. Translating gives CASSSDRQTDTQYF.

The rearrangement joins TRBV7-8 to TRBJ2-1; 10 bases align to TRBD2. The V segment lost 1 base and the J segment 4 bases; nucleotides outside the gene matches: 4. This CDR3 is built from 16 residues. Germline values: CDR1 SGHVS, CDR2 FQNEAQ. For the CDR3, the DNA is TGTGCCAGCAGCTTAGAAACTAGCGGGACGTACAATGAGCAGTTCTTC. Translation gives CASSLETSGTYNEQFF.

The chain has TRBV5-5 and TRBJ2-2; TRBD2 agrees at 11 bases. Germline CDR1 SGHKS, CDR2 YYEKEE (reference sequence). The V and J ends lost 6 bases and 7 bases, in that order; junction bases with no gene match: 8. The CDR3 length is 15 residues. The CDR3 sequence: CASTVTSGAVGELFF. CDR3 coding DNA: TGTGCCAGCACCGTGACTAGCGGGGCGGTCGGGGAGCTGTTTTTT.

DNA of the CDR3: TGCGCCAGCAGCTTGGCCGGTCTTCCGGGCTACACCTTC. It translates to CASSLAGLPGYTF. This chain links TRBV5-1 with TRBJ1-2; D is undetermined. The CDR3 is made up of 13 amino acids. Trimming stripped 0 bases from V and 8 bases from J, with 11 bases between. CDR1 and CDR2 (germline): SGHRS, YFSETQ.

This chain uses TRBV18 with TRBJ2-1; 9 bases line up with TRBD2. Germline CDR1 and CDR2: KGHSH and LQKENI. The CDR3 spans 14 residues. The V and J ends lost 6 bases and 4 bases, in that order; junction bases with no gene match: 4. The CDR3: CASSLSGGYNEQFF. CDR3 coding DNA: TGTGCCAGCTCTCTCAGCGGGGGGTACAATGAGCAGTTCTTC.

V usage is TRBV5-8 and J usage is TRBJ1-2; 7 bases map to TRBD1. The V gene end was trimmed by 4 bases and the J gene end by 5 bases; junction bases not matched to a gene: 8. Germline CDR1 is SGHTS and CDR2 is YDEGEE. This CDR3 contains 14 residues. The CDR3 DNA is TGTGCCAGCAGCCCCCGGGACAGCGCTTATGGCTACACCTTC. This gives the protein CASSPRDSAYGYTF.

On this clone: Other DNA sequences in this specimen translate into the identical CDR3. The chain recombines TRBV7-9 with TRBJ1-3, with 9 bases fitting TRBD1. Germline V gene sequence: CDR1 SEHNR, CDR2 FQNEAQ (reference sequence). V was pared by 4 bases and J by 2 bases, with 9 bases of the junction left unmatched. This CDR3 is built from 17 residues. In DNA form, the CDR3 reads TGTGCCAGCAGCTCGCCTGACAGGGGGGGACCTGGAAACACCATATATTTT. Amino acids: CASSSPDRGGPGNTIYF.

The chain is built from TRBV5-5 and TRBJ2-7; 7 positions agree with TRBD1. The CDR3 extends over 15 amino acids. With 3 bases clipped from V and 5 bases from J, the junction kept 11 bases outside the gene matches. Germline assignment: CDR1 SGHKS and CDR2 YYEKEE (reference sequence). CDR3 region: CASSSFEGALDEQYF. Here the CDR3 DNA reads TGTGCCAGCAGCTCATTTGAGGGGGCGCTGGACGAGCAGTACTTC. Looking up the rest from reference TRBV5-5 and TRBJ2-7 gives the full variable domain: DAGVTQSPTHLIKTRGQQVTLRCSPISGHKSVSWYQQVLGQGPQFIFQYYEKEERGRGNFPDRFSARQFPNYSSELNVNALLLGDSALYLCASSSFEGALDEQYFGPGTRLTVT.

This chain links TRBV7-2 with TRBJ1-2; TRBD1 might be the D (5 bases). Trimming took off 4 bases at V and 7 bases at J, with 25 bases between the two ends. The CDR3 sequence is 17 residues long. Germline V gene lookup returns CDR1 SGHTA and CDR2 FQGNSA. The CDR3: CASSYNPPGSPPSGYTF. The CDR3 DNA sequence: TGTGCCAGCAGCTACAACCCACCAGGGTCCCCCCCCAGTGGCTACACCTTC. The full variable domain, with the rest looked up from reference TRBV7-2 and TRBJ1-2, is GAGVSQSPSNKVTEKGKDVELRCDPISGHTALYWYRQSLGQGLEFLIYFQGNSAPDKSGLPSDRFSAERTGGSVSTLTIQRTQQEDSAVYLCASSYNPPGSPPSGYTFGSGTRLTVV.

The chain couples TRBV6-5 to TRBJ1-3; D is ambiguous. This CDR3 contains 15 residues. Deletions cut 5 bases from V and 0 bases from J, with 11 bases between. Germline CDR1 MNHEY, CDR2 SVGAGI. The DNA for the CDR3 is TGTGCCAGCAGTCCCACCTATTCCTCTGGAAACACCATATATTTT. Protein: CASSPTYSSGNTIYF.

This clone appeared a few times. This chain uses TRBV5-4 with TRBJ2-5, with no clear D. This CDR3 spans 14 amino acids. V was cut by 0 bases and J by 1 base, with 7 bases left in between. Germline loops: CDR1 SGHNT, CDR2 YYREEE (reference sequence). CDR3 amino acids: CASSLGNSQETQYF. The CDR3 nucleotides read TGTGCCAGCAGCTTGGGTAACAGCCAAGAGACCCAGTACTTC.

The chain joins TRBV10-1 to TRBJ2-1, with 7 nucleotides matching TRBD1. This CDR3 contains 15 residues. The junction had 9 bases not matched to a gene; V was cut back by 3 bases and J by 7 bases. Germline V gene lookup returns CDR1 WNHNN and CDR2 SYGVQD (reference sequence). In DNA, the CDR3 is TGCGCCAGCAGTGAAGAGTACAGGGGAAGTAATGAGCAGTTCTTC. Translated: CASSEEYRGSNEQFF.

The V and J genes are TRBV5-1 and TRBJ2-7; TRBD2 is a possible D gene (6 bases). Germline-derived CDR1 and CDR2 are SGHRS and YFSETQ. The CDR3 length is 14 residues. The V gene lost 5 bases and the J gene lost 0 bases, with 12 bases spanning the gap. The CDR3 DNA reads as TGCGCCAGCAGGGCGGGGCCAAGCTCCTACGAGCAGTACTTC. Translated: CASRAGPSSYEQYF. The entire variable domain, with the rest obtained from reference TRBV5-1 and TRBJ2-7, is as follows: KAGVTQTPRYLIKTRGQQVTLSCSPISGHRSVSWYQQTPGQGLQFLFEYFSETQRNKGNFPGRFSGRQFSNSRSEMNVSTLELGDSALYLCASRAGPSSYEQYFGPGTRLTVT.